This TCR beta chain was sequenced for a study of blood T cell repertoires in COVID-19. Per the authors' pipeline: Estimates of nucleated cell counts were drawn from the amplification of reference gene primers. Only in-frame clones appear in the TCRdb table, and some are missing; sequencing was by immunoSEQ multiplex PCR. From that table come the V and J calls and clone size; the DNA was used to work out D and trimming. Altogether a few hundred thousand clones are present, around 87% being singletons, with the ten largest covering about 2.9%. This CDR3 has 12 amino acids. Germline CDR1 reads SQVTM; CDR2 reads ANQGSEA. V shed 3 bases and J shed 8 bases, with 13 bases lying between them.

This chain connects TRBV29-1 to TRBJ1-2; possibly TRBD1 for D (6 bases). Input material: peripheral blood. The TCR sequence derives from a man between 60 and 75 years old with acute or convalescent COVID-19. The CDR3 region is CSVDRGADGYTF. CDR3 DNA: TGCAGCGTTGATCGGGGGGCCGACGGCTACACCTTC.